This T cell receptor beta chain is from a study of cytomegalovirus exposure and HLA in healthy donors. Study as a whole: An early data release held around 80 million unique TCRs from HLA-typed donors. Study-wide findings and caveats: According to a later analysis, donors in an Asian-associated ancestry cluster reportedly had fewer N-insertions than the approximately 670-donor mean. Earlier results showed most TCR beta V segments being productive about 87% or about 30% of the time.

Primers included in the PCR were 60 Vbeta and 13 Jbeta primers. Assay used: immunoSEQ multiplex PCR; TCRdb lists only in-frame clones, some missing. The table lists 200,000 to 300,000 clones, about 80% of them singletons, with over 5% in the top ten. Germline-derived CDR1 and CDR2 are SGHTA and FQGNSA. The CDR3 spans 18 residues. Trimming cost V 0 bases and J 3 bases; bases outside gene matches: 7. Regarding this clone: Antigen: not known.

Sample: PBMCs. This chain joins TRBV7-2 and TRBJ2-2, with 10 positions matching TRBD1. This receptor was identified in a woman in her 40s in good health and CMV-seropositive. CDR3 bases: TGTGCCAGCAGCTTAGCGGCTGTGGGACAGGGGTACACCGGGGAGCTGTTTTTT. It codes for CASSLAAVGQGYTGELFF.